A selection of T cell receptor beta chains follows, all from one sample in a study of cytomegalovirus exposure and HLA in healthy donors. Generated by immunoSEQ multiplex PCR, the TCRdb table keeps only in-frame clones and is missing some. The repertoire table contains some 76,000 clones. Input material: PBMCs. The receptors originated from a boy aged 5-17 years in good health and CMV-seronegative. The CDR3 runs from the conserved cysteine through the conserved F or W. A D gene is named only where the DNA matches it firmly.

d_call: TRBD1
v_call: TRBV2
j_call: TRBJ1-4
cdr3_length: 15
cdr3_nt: TGTGCCAGCAGTGGGGAGACAGGGTTCGGTGAAAAACTGTTTTTT
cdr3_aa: CASSGETGFGEKLFF

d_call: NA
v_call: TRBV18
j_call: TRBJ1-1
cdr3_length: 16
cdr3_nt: TGTGCCAGCTCACCTGGGGAGGGTAGGATGAACACTGAAGCTTTCTTT
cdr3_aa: CASSPGEGRMNTEAFF

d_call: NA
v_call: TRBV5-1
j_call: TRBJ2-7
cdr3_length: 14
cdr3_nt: TGCGCCAGCGCCGTGGGGGCCAGCTCCTACGAGCAGTACTTC
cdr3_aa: CASAVGASSYEQYF

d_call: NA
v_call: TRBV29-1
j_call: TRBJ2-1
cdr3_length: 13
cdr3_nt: TGCAGCGTCGCAAGGGGGAGTATAAATGAGCAGTTCTTC
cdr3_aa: CSVARGSINEQFF

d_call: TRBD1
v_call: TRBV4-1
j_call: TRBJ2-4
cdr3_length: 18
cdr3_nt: TGCGCCAGCAGCCGTGGGCTGGGGACAGAACTAGCCAAAAACATTCAGTACTTC
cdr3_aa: CASSRGLGTELAKNIQYF

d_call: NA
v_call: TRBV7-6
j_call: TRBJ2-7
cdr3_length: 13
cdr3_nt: TGTGCCAGCAGCCCTCTAAACTCCTACGAGCAGTACTTC
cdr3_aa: CASSPLNSYEQYF

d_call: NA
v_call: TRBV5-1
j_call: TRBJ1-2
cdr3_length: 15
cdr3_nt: TGCGCCAGTACCGCCGGAGGGCAGGGCAACTATGGCTACACCTTC
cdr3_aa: CASTAGGQGNYGYTF

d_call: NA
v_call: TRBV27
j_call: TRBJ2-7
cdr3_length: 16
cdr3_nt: TGTGCCAGCAGTTTATCGGCCCTAGCGAACACCTACGAGCAGTACTTC
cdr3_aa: CASSLSALANTYEQYF

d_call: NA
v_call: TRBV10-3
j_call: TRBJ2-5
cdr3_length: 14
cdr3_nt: TGTGCCATCAGTGCGACACTGTACCAAGAGACCCAGTACTTC
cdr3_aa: CAISATLYQETQYF

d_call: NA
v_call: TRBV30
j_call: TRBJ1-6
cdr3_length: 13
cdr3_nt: TGTGCCTGGTCGACAGGAAACAATTCACCCCTCCACTTT
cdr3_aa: CAWSTGNNSPLHF

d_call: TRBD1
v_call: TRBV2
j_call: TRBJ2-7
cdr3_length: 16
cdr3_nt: TGTGCCAGCAGCCCGGGACAGGGCATTGGGCAATACGAGCAGTACTTC
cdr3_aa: CASSPGQGIGQYEQYF

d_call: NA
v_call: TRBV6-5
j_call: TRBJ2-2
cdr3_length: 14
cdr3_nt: TGTGCCAGCAGTTACTGGCAGGGCGCCGGGGAGCTGTTTTTT
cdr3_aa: CASSYWQGAGELFF

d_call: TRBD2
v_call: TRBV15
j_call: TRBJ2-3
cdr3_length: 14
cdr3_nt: TGTGCCACCAGCAGAGGAGCGGGGTCAGATACGCAGTATTTT
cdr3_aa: CATSRGAGSDTQYF

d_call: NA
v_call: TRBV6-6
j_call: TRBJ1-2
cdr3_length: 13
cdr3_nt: TGTGCCAGCAGCCAGTTACAGGGATATGGCTACACCTTC
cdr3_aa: CASSQLQGYGYTF

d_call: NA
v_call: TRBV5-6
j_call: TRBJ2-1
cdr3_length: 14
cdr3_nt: TGTGCCAGCAGCTTTTTTTCGGGTACGGATGAGCAGTTCTTC
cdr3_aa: CASSFFSGTDEQFF

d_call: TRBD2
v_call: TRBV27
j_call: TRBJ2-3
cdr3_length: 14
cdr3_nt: TGTGCCAGCCAAATGCTAGCGGGACCAGATACGCAGTATTTT
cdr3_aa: CASQMLAGPDTQYF

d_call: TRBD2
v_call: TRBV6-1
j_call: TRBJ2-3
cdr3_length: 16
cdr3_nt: TGTGCCAGCAGTGAAGCGGCGGGGGGGAGCACAGATACGCAGTATTTT
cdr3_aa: CASSEAAGGSTDTQYF

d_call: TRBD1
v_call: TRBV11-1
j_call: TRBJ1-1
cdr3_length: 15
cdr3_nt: TGTGCCAGCAGGCGTGAACCCGGGACAGCGTCTGAAGCTTTCTTT
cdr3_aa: CASRREPGTASEAFF

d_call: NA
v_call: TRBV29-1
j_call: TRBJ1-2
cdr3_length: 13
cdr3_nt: TGCAGCGTTGCCCCCCGACTCTCTGAGGGCTACACCTTC
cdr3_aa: CSVAPRLSEGYTF

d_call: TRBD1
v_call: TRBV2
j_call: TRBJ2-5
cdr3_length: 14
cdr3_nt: TGTGCCAGCAGTCTTACCGGGACAGGGGAGACCCAGTACTTC
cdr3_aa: CASSLTGTGETQYF

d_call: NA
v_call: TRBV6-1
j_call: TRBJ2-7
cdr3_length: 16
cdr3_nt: TGTGCCAGCAGTGCTGACCTCGGGACATTCTCCTACGAGCAGTACTTC
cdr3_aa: CASSADLGTFSYEQYF

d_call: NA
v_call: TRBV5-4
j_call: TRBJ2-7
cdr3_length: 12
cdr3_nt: TGTGCCAGCAGCCCCCGGGGGGCCGAGCAGTACTTC
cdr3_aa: CASSPRGAEQYF

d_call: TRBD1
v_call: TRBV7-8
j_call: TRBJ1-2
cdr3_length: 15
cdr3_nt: TGTGCCAGCAGCTTAGGACAGGGAAGGGGCTATGGCTACACCTTC
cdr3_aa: CASSLGQGRGYGYTF

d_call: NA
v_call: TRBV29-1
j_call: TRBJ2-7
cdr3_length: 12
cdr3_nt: TGCAGCGTTGCCCCACAGGTGGACGAGCAGTACTTC
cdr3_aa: CSVAPQVDEQYF

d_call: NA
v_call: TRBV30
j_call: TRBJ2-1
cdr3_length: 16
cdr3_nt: TGTGCCTGGACAGGCGGGGGCGAAATGTCCTACAATGAGCAGTTCTTC
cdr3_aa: CAWTGGGEMSYNEQFF

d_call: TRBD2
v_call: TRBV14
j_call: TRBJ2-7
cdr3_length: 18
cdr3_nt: TGTGCCAGCAGCCAAGAGCATTCCCTAGCGGGTTACTCCTACGAGCAGTACTTC
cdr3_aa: CASSQEHSLAGYSYEQYF

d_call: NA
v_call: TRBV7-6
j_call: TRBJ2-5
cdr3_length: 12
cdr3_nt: TGTGCCATCGGGGGAGCGCGAGAGACCCAGTACTTC
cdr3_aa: CAIGGARETQYF

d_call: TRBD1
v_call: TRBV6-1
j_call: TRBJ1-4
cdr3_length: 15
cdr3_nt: TGTGCCAGCAGTGGAGGACAGGTACCTAATGAAAAACTGTTTTTT
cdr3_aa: CASSGGQVPNEKLFF

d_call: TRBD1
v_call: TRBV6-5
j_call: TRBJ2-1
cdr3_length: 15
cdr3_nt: TGTGCCAGCAGCGTGGACAGGGGGGATGGCAATGAGCAGTTCTTC
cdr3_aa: CASSVDRGDGNEQFF

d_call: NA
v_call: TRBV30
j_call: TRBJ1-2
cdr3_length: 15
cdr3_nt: TGTGGGAGCCCCCGGACAGCGTCGTTAGTTGGTGGCTACACCTTC
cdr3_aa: CGSPRTASLVGGYTF

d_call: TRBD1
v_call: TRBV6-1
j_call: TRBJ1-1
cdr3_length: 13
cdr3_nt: TGTGCCAGCAGTGCGGACAGGGGAACTGAAGCTTTCTTT
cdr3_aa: CASSADRGTEAFF

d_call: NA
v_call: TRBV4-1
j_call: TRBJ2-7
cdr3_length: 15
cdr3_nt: TGCGCCAGCAGCCAAGGGAGTGGGGCTCGCTACGAGCAGTACTTC
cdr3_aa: CASSQGSGARYEQYF

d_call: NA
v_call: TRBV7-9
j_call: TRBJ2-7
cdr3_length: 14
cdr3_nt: TGTGCCAGCAGCTTAGAAAGCCCCTCCTACGAGCAGTACTTC
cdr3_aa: CASSLESPSYEQYF

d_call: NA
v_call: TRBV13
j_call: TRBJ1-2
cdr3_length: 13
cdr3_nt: TGTGCCAGCAGCTTAGACGGGGTCTTGAGCTACACCTTC
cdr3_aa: CASSLDGVLSYTF

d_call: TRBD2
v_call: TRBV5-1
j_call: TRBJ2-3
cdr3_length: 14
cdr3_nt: TGCGCCAGCAGCGGAGGGACTAGCGCAGATACGCAGTATTTT
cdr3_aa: CASSGGTSADTQYF

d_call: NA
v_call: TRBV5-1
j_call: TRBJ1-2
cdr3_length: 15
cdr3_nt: TGCGCCAGCAGCTCTGTTAGTAGCGGGGAAATCAGCTACACCTTC
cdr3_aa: CASSSVSSGEISYTF

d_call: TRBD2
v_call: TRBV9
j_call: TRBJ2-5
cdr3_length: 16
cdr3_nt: TGTGCCAGCAGCGCACGTAGCGGGAGTAGGGGGGAGACCCAGTACTTC
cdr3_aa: CASSARSGSRGETQYF

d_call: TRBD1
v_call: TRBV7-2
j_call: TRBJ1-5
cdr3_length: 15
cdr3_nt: TGTGCCAGCAGCTGGACAGGGTTGAGCAATCAGCCCCAGCATTTT
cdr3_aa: CASSWTGLSNQPQHF

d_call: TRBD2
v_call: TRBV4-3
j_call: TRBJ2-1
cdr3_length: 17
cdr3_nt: TGCGCCAGCAGCCAAGATCGGAGCGGGAGTTCCTACAATGAGCAGTTCTTC
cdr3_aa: CASSQDRSGSSYNEQFF

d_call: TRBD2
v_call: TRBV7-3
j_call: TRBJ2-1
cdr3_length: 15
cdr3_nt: TGTGCCAGCAGTTTCCTAGCGGGGGGAGACAATGAGCAGTTCTTC
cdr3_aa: CASSFLAGGDNEQFF

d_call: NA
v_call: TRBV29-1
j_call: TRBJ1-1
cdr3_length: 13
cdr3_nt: TGCAGCGTTGAATTACAGGCTAACACTGAAGCTTTCTTT
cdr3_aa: CSVELQANTEAFF

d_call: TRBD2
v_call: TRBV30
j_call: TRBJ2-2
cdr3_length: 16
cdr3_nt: TGTGCCTGGTCCAGGGCGAGCGGGGGGCAAGGGGGGGAGCTGTTTTTT
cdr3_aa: CAWSRASGGQGGELFF